The clone carrying this TCR beta chain was picked up a small number of times. What it binds is not known. The protocol was immunoSEQ multiplex PCR, while the TCRdb copy is restricted to in-frame clones and leaves out a portion. The repertoire holds about 68,000 clones, with about 91% as singletons. The data are from a study of cytomegalovirus exposure and HLA in healthy donors. Study information: In a later analysis, it was reported that the 120 or so validation repertoires had been produced on the same platform as the 700 or so repertoires belonging to the first cohort. Study findings and constraints: High specificity and sensitivity for cytomegalovirus status were reported for the classifier.

This CDR3 has 16 residues. CDR1 is MGHDK and CDR2 is SYGVNS in the germline V gene. Trimming at V came to 3 bases and at J to 1 base, leaving 8 bases not matched to a gene. Among the 120 subjects of the validation cohort, separate from the approximately 670-subject first cohort, were the donors. The genes are TRBV25-1 and TRBJ1-1, with TRBD1 matching 7 bases. This TCR derives from a man younger than 35 in good health and CMV-seronegative. Sequencing was done on a sample of PBMCs. CDR3 nucleotides: TGTGCCAGCAGTGATATGACAGGGATGGCGAACACTGAAGCTTTCTTT. Translating gives CASSDMTGMANTEAFF.